The rows below give T cell receptor delta chains drawn from one sample of a study of delta chains in infants with herpesvirus infections. TCRdb reran clone calling via CATT on the RT-PCR reads. Of 2,000 to 3,000 delta-chain clones in the sample, more than 35% were seen once. The source material was peripheral blood, sampled at time point 4 of longitudinal follow-up. These TCRs come from a human donor who was a Ugandan infant, either HIV-exposed or HIV-unexposed (not recorded which). Each CDR3 is given with its conserved first and last residue. Each record gives: J gene, D gene, V gene, clone size, CDR3 DNA, CDR3 protein. D genes are given only for firm matches. Clone size is not always given. Where it is, it says once, few, many or a class for expanded clones.

TRDJ1 TRDD3 TRDV2 NA TGTGCCTGTGACACCGTTCATTTCGGGGATACCTTAAAGTACACCGATAAACTCATCTTT CACDTVHFGDTLKYTDKLIF
TRDJ2 TRDD3 TRDV2 few TGTGCCTGTGACACCGTTGGGGGATACGCTTTGACAGCACAACTCTTCTTT CACDTVGGYALTAQLFF
TRDJ1 TRDD3 TRDV2 few TGTGCCTGTGACCCAGTCGTGTCCGGGGATATGAGGGATAAACTCATCTTT CACDPVVSGDMRDKLIF
TRDJ3 TRDD3 TRDV2 few TGTGCCTGTGACACCTTACTGGGGGATACGAGCTGGGACACCCGACAGATGTTTTTC CACDTLLGDTSWDTRQMFF
TRDJ1 TRDD3 TRDV2 few TGTGCCTGTGACCCACTACAATTCCTGTCTGGGGATACGGGGACGGATAAACTCATCTTT CACDPLQFLSGDTGTDKLIF
TRDJ1 NA TRDV2 few TGTGCCTGTGACACCGACGGCCTTCCTACTACTGGGGGTCGCGATAAACTCATCTTT CACDTDGLPTTGGRDKLIF
TRDJ1 TRDD3 TRDV2 medium-sized TGTGCCTGTGACATACTGGGGGATACGCGAACCGATAAACTCATCTTT CACDILGDTRTDKLIF
TRDJ1 NA TRDV2 NA TGTGCCTGTGACCCACTCGGTAGCCGGGGTAAACTCATCTTT CACDPLGSRGKLIF
TRDJ1 TRDD3 TRDV2 medium-sized TGTGCCTGTGATACACTCCACACTGGGGGATACGGTGACGATAAACTCATCTTT CACDTLHTGGYGDDKLIF
TRDJ1 NA TRDV2 few TGTGCCTGTGACACAATGGCTGGGGTCCCTAAGGCCGATAAACTCATCTTT CACDTMAGVPKADKLIF
TRDJ1 NA TRDV2 NA TGTGCCTGTGACCCCTTACTCATTTACACCGATAAACTCATCTTT CACDPLLIYTDKLIF
TRDJ2 TRDD3 TRDV2 NA TGTGCCTGTGACCCCCTTTCGGTGGGGGATAGTAACGACGATTTGACAGCACAACTCTTCTTT CACDPLSVGDSNDDLTAQLFF
TRDJ1 TRDD2 TRDV2 NA TGTGCCTGTTCCTTCCTACGGAGGGGGGGTCTGACCGATAAACTCATCTTT CACSFLRRGGLTDKLIF
TRDJ1 NA TRAV23/DV6 few TGTGCAGCAAGCATGCTACCTACCCGCTCCGGGATTGCGGGTTACTCAACCGATAAACTCATCTTT CAASMLPTRSGIAGYSTDKLIF
TRDJ1 TRDD3 TRDV2 few TGTGCCTGTGACACCGTGTTTGGGGGATACGTTTACACCGATAAACTCATCTTT CACDTVFGGYVYTDKLIF
TRDJ1 TRDD3 TRDV2 medium-sized TGTGCCTGTGACACCCTGGGGGATAGAAGATCCAATAAACTCATCTTT CACDTLGDRRSNKLIF
TRDJ1 TRDD3 TRDV3 few TGTGCCTTGGGGCCTTCTGGGGGATACGCCTTCACCGATAAACTCATCTTT CALGPSGGYAFTDKLIF
TRDJ1 TRDD3 TRDV1 NA TGTGCTCTTGGGGAACTTCCCCCCCCCCTGGGGGATCGGGGTAGTAAACTCATCTTT CALGELPPPLGDRGSKLIF
TRDJ3 TRDD3 TRDV2 NA TGTGCCTGTGACACCGTAGGGGATACTGGGGACACCCGACAGATGTTTTTC CACDTVGDTGDTRQMFF
TRDJ1 NA TRDV1 NA TGTGCTCTTGGGGGAGGGCGGCCCGTGACCGACAAACTCATCTTT CALGGGRPVTDKLIF
TRDJ3 TRDD3 TRAV29/DV5 medium-sized TGTGCAGCAAGTTTCCGCTGGGGGAATCTCTGGGACACCCGACAGATGTTTTTC CAASFRWGNLWDTRQMFF
TRDJ3 TRDD3 TRDV2 NA TGTGCCTGTGACGGGCTGGGGGATTCCTCCTGGGACACCCGACAGATGTTTTTC CACDGLGDSSWDTRQMFF
TRDJ1 TRDD3 TRDV2 NA TGTGCCTGTGACTATGTACTGGGGGATACTGGGGAACTCATCTTT CACDYVLGDTGELIF
TRDJ1 NA TRDV1 large TGTGCTCTTGGGGAACTAAAGGCATCGGCCCCGTACACCGATAAACTCATCTTT CALGELKASAPYTDKLIF
TRDJ1 NA TRDV2 NA TGTGCCTGTGACTCCATAGGGGGAAACACCGATAAACTCATCTTT CACDSIGGNTDKLIF
TRDJ1 NA TRDV1 NA TGTGCTCTTGGGGAACCCAGACTACGGCCTTCCTACGTTTCTGGGGGACACACCGATAAACTCATCTTT CALGEPRLRPSYVSGGHTDKLIF
TRDJ1 NA TRDV1 NA TGTGCTCTTGGGGAGGATGCCTTCTCATTACCGTTAGGCTATAAACTCATCTTT CALGEDAFSLPLGYKLIF
TRDJ1 TRDD3 TRDV1 few TGTGCTCTTGGGGAGGGGGCCTTCCCAATACTGGGGGCTCTATGGCTCATCTTT CALGEGAFPILGALWLIF
TRDJ1 TRDD3 TRDV2 NA TGTGCCTGTGACACAGTCCAACCTCTGGCTGGGGGTAAGTCTACCGATAAACTCATCTTT CACDTVQPLAGGKSTDKLIF
TRDJ1 TRDD3 TRAV29/DV5 NA TGTGCAGCAAGCGCGAACCCTGGGGGATACGGGTTCGATAAACTCATCTTT CAASANPGGYGFDKLIF
TRDJ1 NA TRDV2 NA TGTGCCTGTGACTCTCTGGCTGGGGACCCGACCGACACCGATAAACTCATCTTT CACDSLAGDPTDTDKLIF
TRDJ1 TRDD3 TRDV1 NA TGTGCTCTTGGGGTTCCGGGGGGCTTCCTAGAACTGGGGGATATAGGCGCGGACACCGATAAACTCATCTTT CALGVPGGFLELGDIGADTDKLIF
TRDJ1 TRDD3 TRDV2 NA TGTGCCTGTGACACGCTAGTACTGGGGGATAATGCCGATAAACTCATCTTT CACDTLVLGDNADKLIF
TRDJ1 TRDD3 TRDV1 medium-sized TGTGCTCTTGGGGAAGACTATTTCTGGGGGATGGCGCTCACCGATAAACTCATCTTT CALGEDYFWGMALTDKLIF
TRDJ1 TRDD3 TRDV1 NA TGTGCTCTTGGGAAGGCTAGCGGGGGATTGTGGAGACGCGATAAACTCATCTTT CALGKASGGLWRRDKLIF
TRDJ1 TRDD3 TRDV2 NA TGTGCCTGTGACGTCCTGGGGGCTGACACCGATAAACTCATCTTT CACDVLGADTDKLIF
TRDJ1 NA TRDV1 few TGTGCTCTTGGGGAACCCTGGGCGGATACAGATAAACTCATCTTT CALGEPWADTDKLIF
TRDJ3 NA TRDV2 few TGTGCCTGTGACACCCTAATAGGGAGGAGCTCCTGGGACACCCGACAGATGTTTTTC CACDTLIGRSSWDTRQMFF
TRDJ1 TRDD3 TRDV2 few TGTGCCTGTGACCCATGGGGGATAACCGATAAACTCATCTTT CACDPWGITDKLIF
TRDJ1 TRDD3 TRDV2 few TGTGCCTGTGACACTTGGCCTACTGGGGGAAAGACCGATAAACTCATCTTT CACDTWPTGGKTDKLIF
TRDJ1 TRDD3 TRDV2 few TGTGCCTGTTTTCAATTGGGGGACTCCTCGGACACCGATAAACTCATCTTT CACFQLGDSSDTDKLIF
TRDJ1 TRDD3 TRDV1 NA TGTGCTCTTGGGGACAAGGCCTTCCGGATTACTGGGGGATATGGACCACCGTACACCGATAAACTCATCTTT CALGDKAFRITGGYGPPYTDKLIF
TRDJ1 TRDD3 TRDV1 NA TGTGCTCTTGGGGGACCGCCCTTCCGTACTGGGGGACGGTACACCGATAAACTCATCTTT CALGGPPFRTGGRYTDKLIF
TRDJ1 TRDD3 TRDV2 NA TGTGCCTGTGAATCCCTGTCTACTGGGGGATACCCCCCCGATAAACTCATCTTT CACESLSTGGYPPDKLIF
TRDJ1 TRDD3 TRDV1 few TGTGCTCTTGGGGAACCCGTCCTACGGCTGGGGGAGATAGCGTACACCGATAAACTCATCTTT CALGEPVLRLGEIAYTDKLIF
TRDJ3 NA TRDV2 NA TGTGCCTGTGACACCGTACTGGGCTCCTGGGACACCCGACAGATGTTTTTC CACDTVLGSWDTRQMFF
TRDJ1 NA TRDV1 NA TGTGCTCTTGGGGAACCAAAACACTTCCTACGATGGGGATACGGAGCTTACACCGATAAACTCATCTTT CALGEPKHFLRWGYGAYTDKLIF
TRDJ1 NA TRDV2 NA TGTGCCTGTGACACCGGCTGGCTGGATAAACTCATCTTT CACDTGWLDKLIF
TRDJ3 NA TRDV2 once TGTGCCTGTGACGTTATCGGTGGGGGTCCGAGCTCCTGGGACGCCCGACAGATGTTTTTC CACDVIGGGPSSWDARQMFF
TRDJ1 TRDD3 TRDV3 few TGTGCCCTCGCCGGGGGATACGCAGTTTGGATCATCTTT CALAGGYAVWIIF
TRDJ2 TRDD3 TRDV2 few TGTGCCTGTGACCCCGTACTGGGGGATACGATAAGGACAGCACAACTCTTCTTT CACDPVLGDTIRTAQLFF
TRDJ1 TRDD3 TRDV2 NA TGTGCCTGTGACACCCTCCCGGCTGGGGGAGATACGAGGGATGACGATAAACTCATCTTT CACDTLPAGGDTRDDDKLIF
TRDJ1 TRDD3 TRDV1 large TGTGCTCTCCGAGCGCCCAATTGGCGTGGTTGGGGGAGGTACACCGATAAACTCATCTTT CALRAPNWRGWGRYTDKLIF